One sample yielded the 22 T cell receptor beta chains listed below, sequenced in a study of blood T cell repertoires in COVID-19. The assay was immunoSEQ multiplex PCR, and TCRdb's table has in-frame clones only and misses some. The repertoire has nearly 55,000 clones, 91% of them found once; the top ten carry over 6.5%. Input material: peripheral blood. These receptors were collected from a woman in her fifties or sixties with active or convalescent COVID-19.

The V and J genes are TRBV30 and TRBJ1-2; D not resolved. The CDR3 extends over 14 amino acids. Trimming took 0 bases from V and 4 from J, leaving 12 bases between them. The germline V gene has CDR1 GTSNPN and CDR2 SVGIG (reference sequence). This CDR3 reads CAWSVTAASYGYTF. For the CDR3, the DNA is TGTGCCTGGAGTGTAACAGCCGCGAGCTATGGCTACACCTTC.

CDR3 DNA sequence: TGTGCCAGTAGTATTGGCGAGCGGGAGAATAATGAGCAGTTCTTC. Amino acid sequence: CASSIGERENNEQFF. V usage is TRBV19 and J usage is TRBJ2-1; 8 nucleotides match TRBD2. Germline V gives CDR1 LNHDA, CDR2 SQIVND (reference sequence). Trimming took 3 bases from V and 7 from J; bases not matched to a gene: 8. The CDR3 loop spans 15 amino acids. Looking up the rest from reference TRBV19 and TRBJ2-1 gives the full variable domain: DGGITQSPKYLFRKEGQNVTLSCEQNLNHDAMYWYRQDPGQGLRLIYYSQIVNDFQKGDIAEGYSVSREKKESFPLTVTSAQKNPTAFYLCASSIGERENNEQFFGPGTRLTVL.

The rearrangement uses TRBV28 and TRBJ1-4; 8 bases are shared with TRBD1. V shed 3 bases and J 2 bases; nucleotides not matched to a gene: 11. The CDR3 has 18 amino acids. Germline CDR1 MDHEN, CDR2 SYDVKM. CDR3 in amino acids: CASSLVRDRRTTNEKLFF. The DNA of the CDR3 is TGTGCCAGCAGTTTGGTCCGGGACAGGAGAACCACTAATGAAAAACTGTTTTTT. Drawing the rest from reference TRBV28 and TRBJ1-4, the complete variable domain is DVKVTQSSRYLVKRTGEKVFLECVQDMDHENMFWYRQDPGLGLRLIYFSYDVKMKEKGDIPEGYSVSREKKERFSLILESASTNQTSMYLCASSLVRDRRTTNEKLFFGSGTQLSVL.

V usage is TRBV6-5 and J usage is TRBJ1-1, with 7 bases matching TRBD1. CDR3 length: 13 amino acids. From germline, CDR1 is MNHEY and CDR2 SVGAGI. The J segment lost 8 bases and the V segment lost 5 bases, leaving 8 bases of the junction unmatched. CDR3: CASSTRTGDEAFF. CDR3 DNA sequence: TGTGCCAGCAGTACCCGGACAGGAGACGAAGCTTTCTTT.

The chain recombines TRBV5-1 with TRBJ1-1; possible D gene TRBD1, 5 bases. There are 14 residues in the CDR3. V lost 1 base to trimming and J lost 3 bases, with 10 bases between them. CDR1 SGHRS and CDR2 YFSETQ come from the germline V gene. CDR3 coding DNA: TGCGCCAGCAGCTTGTACGGAGGGGACACTGAAGCTTTCTTT. This translates into CASSLYGGDTEAFF.

The CDR3 nucleotides are TGTGCCAGCAAGCGCCCGACAGGGAACTACGAGCAGTACTTC. Amino acid sequence: CASKRPTGNYEQYF. V gene TRBV6-6 combines with J gene TRBJ2-7; TRBD1 matches 7 bases. CDR3 length: 14 residues. CDR1 and CDR2 from the germline V gene are MNHNY and SVGAGI (reference sequence). Trimming cost V 7 bases and J 3 bases; bases outside gene matches: 9.

For the CDR3, the DNA is TGTGCCAGCTCACCACCAGAGGCGGCGGGGGCTTTTGGCTACACCTTC. It translates to CASSPPEAAGAFGYTF. V and J are TRBV18 and TRBJ1-2; perhaps TRBD1 as D (6 bases). CDR3 length: 16 amino acids. V lost 0 bases and J 7 bases, leaving 18 bases between the germline ends. The germline V gene has CDR1 KGHSH and CDR2 LQKENI.

The chain is built from TRBV30 and TRBJ1-1; no firm D call. V lost 0 bases and J lost 8, with 10 bases in between. Germline V gene sequence: CDR1 GTSNPN, CDR2 SVGIG (reference sequence). The CDR3 loop spans 12 amino acids. The CDR3 DNA follows: TGTGCCTGGAGTGTGAGGCAGAGCGAAGCTTTCTTT. Protein product: CAWSVRQSEAFF.

The rearrangement uses TRBV28 and TRBJ1-4; 12 bases fit TRBD1. The CDR3 loop spans 19 amino acids. The V segment lost 6 bases and the J segment 3 bases; nucleotides outside the gene matches: 14. Germline loops: CDR1 MDHEN, CDR2 SYDVKM. The CDR3 DNA reads as TGTGCCAGCAGGCCCATTTCCGGGACAGGGGGCAAGGCTAATGAAAAACTGTTTTTT. Translating it yields CASRPISGTGGKANEKLFF.

The V and J genes are TRBV19 and TRBJ1-2, with a tentative D call TRBD1 (6 bases). With 8 bases removed from V and 4 bases from J, the gap between germline ends came to 17 bases. This CDR3 is built from 14 residues. Germline lookup yields CDR1 LNHDA and CDR2 SQIVND (reference sequence). DNA of the CDR3: TGTGCCAGTCAAAACTCCGGGACAATCTATGGCTACACCTTC. Protein: CASQNSGTIYGYTF.

This sequence joins TRBV3-1 (or the pseudogene TRBV3-2) and TRBJ1-4, with TRBD1 matching over 7 bases. The CDR3 runs to 15 residues. The junction had 6 bases not matched to a gene; V was cut back by 3 bases and J by 5 bases. CDR1 is LGHDT, CDR2 YNNKEL, per germline (reference sequence). Here the CDR3 reads CASSQETGRNEKLFF. In DNA, the CDR3 is TGTGCCAGCAGCCAGGAGACAGGGCGGAATGAAAAACTGTTTTTT.

The chain has TRBV28 and TRBJ1-4; D is ambiguous. The V gene lost 3 bases and the J gene lost 8 bases, with 7 bases spanning the gap. The length of the CDR3 is 12 residues. The germline V gene has CDR1 MDHEN and CDR2 SYDVKM. Here the CDR3 DNA reads TGTGCCAGCAGTTTGAACACGGAAAAACTGTTTTTT. Translated: CASSLNTEKLFF.

The gene calls are TRBV29-1 and TRBJ2-1; possible D gene TRBD2, 6 bases. The CDR3 contains 14 residues. Trimming stripped 6 bases from V and 3 bases from J, with 15 bases between. Germline loops: CDR1 SQVTM, CDR2 ANQGSEA. The CDR3 here is CSVARTTDYNEQFF. The CDR3 region has the DNA TGCAGCGTGGCTAGGACTACCGACTACAATGAGCAGTTCTTC.

The chain links TRBV4-3 to TRBJ1-1; 8 nucleotides align to TRBD1. The length of the CDR3 is 15 residues. The J segment lost 0 bases and the V segment lost 3 bases, leaving 3 bases of the junction unmatched. Looked up from germline, CDR1 is LGHNA and CDR2 is YSLEER. CDR3 bases: TGCGCCAGCAGCCATCGGACAGGGTTGAACACTGAAGCTTTCTTT. This codes for CASSHRTGLNTEAFF.

CDR3 loop: CAISAGLAGVGETQYF. CDR3 in DNA: TGTGCCATCAGTGCAGGACTAGCGGGAGTTGGTGAGACCCAGTACTTC. The rearrangement links TRBV10-3 to TRBJ2-5; TRBD2 aligns across 13 bases. The CDR3 sequence is 16 residues long. The germline CDR1 and CDR2 sequences are ENHRY and SYGVKD. V trimming: 4 bases; J trimming: 5 bases; junction bases outside the gene matches: 7.

V gene TRBV3-1 (or the pseudogene TRBV3-2) combines with J gene TRBJ2-3, with 9 bases that match TRBD2. The J segment lost 2 bases and the V segment lost 4 bases, leaving 7 bases of the junction unmatched. The CDR3 length is 16 residues. Germline CDR1 is LGHDT and CDR2 is YNNKEL (reference sequence). CDR3 sequence (DNA): TGTGCCAGCAGCCTCCGGGTAGCGGGAGACACAGATACGCAGTATTTT. Protein sequence: CASSLRVAGDTDTQYF.

The rearrangement links TRBV27 to TRBJ1-6; TRBD1 agrees at 8 bases. The CDR3 is made up of 13 amino acids. V dropped 10 bases and J dropped 7; count of bases not matched to a gene: 6. Germline V gene lookup returns CDR1 MNHEY and CDR2 SMNVEV (reference sequence). The CDR3, as DNA: TGTGCCACCTCGGACAGGGAAAATTCACCCCTCCACTTT. Protein sequence: CATSDRENSPLHF.

The chain employs TRBV6-1 and TRBJ1-1; 7 bases line up with TRBD1. The CDR3 has 12 amino acids. Per the germline V gene, CDR1 is MNHNS and CDR2 is SASEGT. After removal of 10 bases from V and 5 bases from J, the junction contained 7 bases not matched to a gene. CDR3: CATNEQGTEAFF. In DNA, the CDR3 is TGTGCCACCAATGAACAGGGGACTGAAGCTTTCTTT.

This chain joins TRBV28 and TRBJ2-1; 8 bases line up with TRBD1. The germline CDR1 and CDR2 sequences are MDHEN and SYDVKM. V was pared by 1 base and J by 4 bases, with 9 bases of the junction left unmatched. There are 17 residues in the CDR3. CDR3 region: CASSLSGTGREYNEQFF. The CDR3 coding sequence is TGTGCCAGCAGTTTATCTGGGACAGGACGAGAGTACAATGAGCAGTTCTTC.

The J gene is TRBJ1-3, the V gene TRBV5-4, with 7 positions matching TRBD1. Germline CDR1 reads SGHNT; CDR2 reads YYREEE (reference sequence). J was trimmed by 4 bases and V by 3 bases; bases with no gene match: 7. The CDR3 sequence is 15 residues long. Written as DNA, the CDR3 is TGTGCCAGCAGCTCCGAGGGGGCGCGAGGAAACACCATATATTTT. Translation gives CASSSEGARGNTIYF. The full variable domain, completed using reference TRBV5-4 and TRBJ1-3, is ETGVTQSPTHLIKTRGQQVTLRCSSQSGHNTVSWYQQALGQGPQFIFQYYREEENGRGNFPPRFSGLQFPNYSSELNVNALELDDSALYLCASSSEGARGNTIYFGEGSWLTVV.

This clone has only one observation. The V call is TRBV3-1 (or the pseudogene TRBV3-2), the J call TRBJ2-3, with TRBD1 identical over 7 bases. The CDR3 is 15 residues long. In germline, CDR1 is LGHDT, CDR2 YNNKEL (reference sequence). With 5 bases clipped from V and 3 bases from J, the junction kept 8 bases outside the gene matches. The CDR3 nucleotides read TGTGCCAGCAGCACTACAGGGGTTAAGACAGATACGCAGTATTTT. Translation: CASSTTGVKTDTQYF.

The chain couples TRBV28 to TRBJ1-4, with TRBD1 identical over 7 bases. V dropped 5 bases and J dropped 3; count of bases not matched to a gene: 6. CDR3 length equals 15 residues. Germline CDR1 and CDR2: MDHEN and SYDVKM. CDR3 in DNA: TGTGCCAGCAGTCCCCTGCAGGGGGCTAATGAAAAACTGTTTTTT. Translated, it gives CASSPLQGANEKLFF.